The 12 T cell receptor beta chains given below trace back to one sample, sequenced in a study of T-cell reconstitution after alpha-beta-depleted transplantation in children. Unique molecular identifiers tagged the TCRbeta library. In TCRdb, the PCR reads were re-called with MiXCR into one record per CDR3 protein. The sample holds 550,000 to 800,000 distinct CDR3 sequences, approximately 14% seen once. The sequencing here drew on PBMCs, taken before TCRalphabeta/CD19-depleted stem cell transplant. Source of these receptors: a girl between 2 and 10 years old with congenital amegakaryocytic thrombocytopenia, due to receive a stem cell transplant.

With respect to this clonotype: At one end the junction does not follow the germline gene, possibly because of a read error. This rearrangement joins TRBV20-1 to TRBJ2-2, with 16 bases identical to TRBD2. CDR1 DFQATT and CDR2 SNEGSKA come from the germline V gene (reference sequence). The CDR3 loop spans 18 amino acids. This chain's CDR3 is CSAREPGTSGRGAGELLF. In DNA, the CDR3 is TGCAGTGCTAGAGAACCCGGGACTAGCGGGAGGGGGGCCGGGGAGCTGCTTTTT.

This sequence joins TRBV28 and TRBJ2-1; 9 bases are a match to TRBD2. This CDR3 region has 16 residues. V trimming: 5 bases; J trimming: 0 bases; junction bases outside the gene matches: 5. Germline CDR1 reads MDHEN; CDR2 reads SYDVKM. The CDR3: CASSGLTSGSYNEQFF. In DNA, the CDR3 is TGTGCCAGCAGTGGGCTGACTAGCGGCTCCTACAATGAGCAGTTCTTC.

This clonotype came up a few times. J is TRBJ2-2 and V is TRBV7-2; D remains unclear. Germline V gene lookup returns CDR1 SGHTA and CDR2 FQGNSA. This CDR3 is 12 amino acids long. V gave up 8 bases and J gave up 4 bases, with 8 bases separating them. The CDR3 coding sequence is TGTGCCAGCGGAATCCTCACCGGGGAGCTGTTTTTT. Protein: CASGILTGELFF.

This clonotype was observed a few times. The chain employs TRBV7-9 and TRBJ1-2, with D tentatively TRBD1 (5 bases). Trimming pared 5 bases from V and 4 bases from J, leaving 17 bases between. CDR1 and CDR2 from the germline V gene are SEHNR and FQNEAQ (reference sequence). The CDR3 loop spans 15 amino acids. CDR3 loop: CASSPPQGIPYGYTF. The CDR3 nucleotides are TGTGCCAGCAGCCCCCCGCAGGGAATACCCTATGGCTACACCTTC.

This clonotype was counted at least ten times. The DNA for the CDR3 is TGCGCCAGCAGCTTTATGGGACAGGGAGAAGGCTACACCTTC. Protein sequence: CASSFMGQGEGYTF. The chain is built from TRBV5-1 and TRBJ1-2; TRBD1 matches 9 bases. CDR1 is SGHRS, CDR2 YFSETQ, per germline. The V gene end was trimmed by 2 bases and the J gene end by 8 bases; junction bases not matched to a gene: 7. The CDR3 covers 14 residues. Full variable domain (missing parts from reference TRBV5-1 and TRBJ1-2): KAGVTQTPRYLIKTRGQQVTLSCSPISGHRSVSWYQQTPGQGLQFLFEYFSETQRNKGNFPGRFSGRQFSNSRSEMNVSTLELGDSALYLCASSFMGQGEGYTFGSGTRLTVV.

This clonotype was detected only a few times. The CDR3 DNA sequence: TGCAGTACTACTCTGGCGGGGGAGACCCAGTACTTC. It translates to CSTTLAGETQYF. V is TRBV20-1 and J is TRBJ2-5; D is perhaps TRBD2 (6 bases). Per germline, CDR1 DFQATT and CDR2 SNEGSKA (reference sequence). Trimming stripped 8 bases from V and 5 bases from J, with 15 bases between. The CDR3 is made up of 12 amino acids.

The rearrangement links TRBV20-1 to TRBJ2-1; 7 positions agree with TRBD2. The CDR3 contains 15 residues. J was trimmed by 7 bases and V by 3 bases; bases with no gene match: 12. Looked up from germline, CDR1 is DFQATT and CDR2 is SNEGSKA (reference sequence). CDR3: CSASPPGGSGNEQFF. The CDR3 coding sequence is TGCAGTGCTAGTCCCCCGGGCGGGAGTGGAAATGAGCAGTTCTTC.

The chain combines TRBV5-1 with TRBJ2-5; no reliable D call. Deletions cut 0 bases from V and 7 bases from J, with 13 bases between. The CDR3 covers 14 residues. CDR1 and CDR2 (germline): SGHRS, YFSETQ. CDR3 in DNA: TGCGCCAGCAGCTTGGGACCCGAGTGGGGGACCCAGTACTTC. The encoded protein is CASSLGPEWGTQYF.

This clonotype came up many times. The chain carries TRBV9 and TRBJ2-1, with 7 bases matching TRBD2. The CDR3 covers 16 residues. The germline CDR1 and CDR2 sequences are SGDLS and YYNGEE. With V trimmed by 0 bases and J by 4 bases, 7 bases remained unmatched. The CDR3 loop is CASSVVSASGYNEQFF. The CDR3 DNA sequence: TGTGCCAGCAGCGTAGTTTCGGCTAGCGGTTACAATGAGCAGTTCTTC. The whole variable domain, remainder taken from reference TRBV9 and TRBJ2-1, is DSGVTQTPKHLITATGQRVTLRCSPRSGDLSVYWYQQSLDQGLQFLIQYYNGEERAKGNILERFSAQQFPDLHSELNLSSLELGDSALYFCASSVVSASGYNEQFFGPGTRLTVL.

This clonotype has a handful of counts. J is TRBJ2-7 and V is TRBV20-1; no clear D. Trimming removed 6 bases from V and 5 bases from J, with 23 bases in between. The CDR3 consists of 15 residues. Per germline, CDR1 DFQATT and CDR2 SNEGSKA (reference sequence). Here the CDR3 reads CSAIPRGSRFHEQYF. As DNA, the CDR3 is TGCAGTGCAATCCCTCGTGGGTCCAGGTTCCACGAGCAGTACTTC.

CDR3 loop: CASSHRAGELFF. CDR3 sequence (DNA): TGTGCCAGCAGCCACAGGGCCGGGGAGCTGTTTTTT. The chain combines TRBV3-1 with TRBJ2-2, with D possibly TRBD1 on 5 matching bases. The V end lost 3 bases, the J end lost 6 bases, and 5 bases lay between the germline ends. Germline loops: CDR1 LGHDT, CDR2 YNNKEL (reference sequence). CDR3 length equals 12 residues.

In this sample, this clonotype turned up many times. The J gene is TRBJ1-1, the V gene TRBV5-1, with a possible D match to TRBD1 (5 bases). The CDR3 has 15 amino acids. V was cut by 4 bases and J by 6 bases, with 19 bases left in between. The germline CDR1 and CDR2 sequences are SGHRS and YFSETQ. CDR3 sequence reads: CASSDTGLSPPEAFF. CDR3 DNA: TGCGCCAGCAGCGATACAGGTCTGTCTCCTCCTGAAGCTTTCTTT.